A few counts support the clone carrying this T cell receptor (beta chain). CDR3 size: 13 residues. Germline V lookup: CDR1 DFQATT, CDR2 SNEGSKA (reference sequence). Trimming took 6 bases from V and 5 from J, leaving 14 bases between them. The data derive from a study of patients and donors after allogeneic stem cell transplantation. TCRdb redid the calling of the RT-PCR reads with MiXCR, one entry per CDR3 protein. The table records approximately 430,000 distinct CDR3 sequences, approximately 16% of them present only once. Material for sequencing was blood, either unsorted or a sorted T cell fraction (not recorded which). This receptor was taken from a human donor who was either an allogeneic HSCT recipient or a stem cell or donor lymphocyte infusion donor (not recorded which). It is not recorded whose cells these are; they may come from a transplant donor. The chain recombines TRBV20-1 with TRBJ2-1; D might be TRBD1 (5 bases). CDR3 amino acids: CSARLGHNNEQFF. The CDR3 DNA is TGCAGTGCCCGGTTGGGGCATAACAATGAGCAGTTCTTC.